Shown below are 20 T cell receptor beta chains from a single sample sequenced in a study of PD-1 blockade in mismatch repair-deficient tumors. The method was immunoSEQ multiplex PCR; TCRdb's version includes in-frame clones alone and lacks a portion of them. The sample includes roughly 130,000 clones, 88% of them seen just once. The sample here was peripheral blood, taken approximately 71 weeks after starting pembrolizumab. The source of these receptors is an adult with mismatch repair-deficient cancer.

This clone was seen a single time. The chain links TRBV19 to TRBJ2-7; 9 bases agree with TRBD2. Looked up from germline, CDR1 is LNHDA and CDR2 is SQIVND (reference sequence). The junction had 6 bases not matched to a gene; V was cut back by 3 bases and J by 0 bases. This CDR3 is built from 16 residues. The DNA of the CDR3 is TGTGCCAGTAGTATTCTGGGACTAGCCGCCTCCTACGAGCAGTACTTC. It yields the protein CASSILGLAASYEQYF.

This clone was seen only once. The V and J genes are TRBV6-6 and TRBJ1-2; 11 nucleotides align to TRBD1. This CDR3 region has 14 residues. After removal of 6 bases from V and 4 bases from J, the junction contained 4 bases not matched to a gene. Germline V gives CDR1 MNHNY, CDR2 SVGAGI (reference sequence). The DNA of the CDR3 is TGTGCCAGCAGCAGAGGGACAGGGGGCTATGGCTACACCTTC. Translation gives CASSRGTGGYGYTF.

V is TRBV5-1 and J is TRBJ1-1; D is unclear. From germline, CDR1 is SGHRS and CDR2 YFSETQ. This CDR3 has 13 amino acids. V shed 5 bases and J shed 1 base, with 9 bases lying between them. The CDR3 DNA is TGCGCCAGCAGACTGGGGTCGAACACTGAAGCTTTCTTT. This gives the protein CASRLGSNTEAFF.

This sequence joins TRBV30 and TRBJ1-1; D gene uncertain. V was shortened by 0 bases and J by 1 base, with 6 bases between the two germline ends. The germline CDR1 and CDR2 sequences are GTSNPN and SVGIG (reference sequence). The CDR3 totals 13 residues. CDR3 sequence (DNA): TGTGCCTGGAGTGTAGTTCGGAACACTGAAGCTTTCTTT. It yields the protein CAWSVVRNTEAFF.

V is TRBV28 and J is TRBJ2-3; TRBD1 matches 7 bases. The CDR3 is made up of 15 amino acids. Germline-derived CDR1 and CDR2 are MDHEN and SYDVKM. V lost 6 bases, J lost 5 bases, and 11 bases stayed unmatched. The CDR3 DNA sequence: TGTGCCAGCAGAAAAGACAGGGTACGTGTAGATACGCAGTATTTT. It encodes CASRKDRVRVDTQYF. The variable domain in full, with the rest retrieved from reference TRBV28 and TRBJ2-3, is DVKVTQSSRYLVKRTGEKVFLECVQDMDHENMFWYRQDPGLGLRLIYFSYDVKMKEKGDIPEGYSVSREKKERFSLILESASTNQTSMYLCASRKDRVRVDTQYFGPGTRLTVL.

The chain carries TRBV30 and TRBJ2-1; weak D call: TRBD2 (6 bases). The CDR3 length is 15 residues. Germline CDR1 is GTSNPN and CDR2 is SVGIG (reference sequence). The V end was cut by 0 bases, the J end by 4 bases, with 13 bases between. In nucleotides, the CDR3 is TGTGCCTGGAGTGTAGTTAGCGGCCTATACAATGAGCAGTTCTTC. It specifies CAWSVVSGLYNEQFF.

The chain has TRBV7-9 and TRBJ2-3; maybe TRBD1 (6 bases). Trimming took 4 bases from V and 15 from J, leaving 14 bases between them. The length of the CDR3 is 11 residues. Germline V gene data show CDR1 as SEHNR and CDR2 as FQNEAQ (reference sequence). Here the CDR3 DNA reads TGTGCCAGCAGCTCAGGCCGGGACACTTATTTT. Translation gives CASSSGRDTYF.

This chain uses TRBV14 with TRBJ2-1; 7 positions agree with TRBD2. With 1 base clipped from V and 7 bases from J, the junction kept 4 bases outside the gene matches. CDR1 is SGHDN and CDR2 is FVKESK in the germline V gene. The CDR3 is 14 residues long. The CDR3 bases are TGTGCCAGCAGCCAAGTCCAACTAGCGAATGAGCAGTTCTTC. This codes for CASSQVQLANEQFF.

This clone was seen once. The V and J genes are TRBV7-2 and TRBJ2-7; the match to TRBD1 covers 10 bases. V shed 3 bases, J shed 3 bases, and the junction held 8 bases outside the gene matches. CDR3 size: 16 residues. CDR1 is SGHTA and CDR2 is FQGNSA in the germline V gene. In nucleotides, the CDR3 is TGTGCCAGCAGCTTGCGGCCCGGGACAGGGGTCTACGAGCAGTACTTC. It yields the protein CASSLRPGTGVYEQYF.

This clone appeared a single time. The gene calls are TRBV21-1 and TRBJ1-1; the table's D call of TRBD1 was not tested on the DNA. TRBV21-1 is a pseudogene locus. The CDR3 is made up of 21 amino acids. In nucleotides, the CDR3 is TGTGCCAGCAGCAAAGCGCCGGGACAGGGAATAGGGAAGGGGATGAACACTGAAGCTTTCTTT. Its translation: CASSKAPGQGIGKGMNTEAFF.

In DNA form, the CDR3 reads TGCGCCAGCAGCTTGGTGGTACGGGGTTCCTACGAGCAGTACTTC. It yields the protein CASSLVVRGSYEQYF. The V gene is TRBV5-1, the J gene TRBJ2-7; D might be TRBD2 (5 bases). V was shortened by 0 bases and J by 1 base, with 11 bases between the two germline ends. Germline CDR1 is SGHRS and CDR2 is YFSETQ. The CDR3 loop spans 15 amino acids.

In this sample, this clone turned up once. V gene TRBV2 combines with J gene TRBJ1-1, with D maybe TRBD1 (6 bases). CDR3 length: 13 residues. Looked up from germline, CDR1 is SNHLY and CDR2 is FYNNEI. V dropped 4 bases and J dropped 1 base, with 7 bases sitting between them. The CDR3 is CASSAQGNTEAFF. Written as DNA, the CDR3 is TGTGCCAGCAGTGCACAGGGGAACACTGAAGCTTTCTTT.

V gene TRBV4-1 combines with J gene TRBJ1-4; D uncertain. V was pared by 4 bases and J by 7 bases, with 10 bases between. This CDR3 is 13 amino acids long. In germline, CDR1 is MGHRA, CDR2 YSYEKL. The DNA for the CDR3 is TGCGCCAGCAGCCGACTGCGGGGTGAAAAACTGTTTTTT. Translating it yields CASSRLRGEKLFF.

The chain joins TRBV2 to TRBJ2-7; TRBD2 matches at 13 bases. In germline, CDR1 is SNHLY, CDR2 FYNNEI. Trimming cost V 5 bases and J 1 base; bases outside gene matches: 2. The CDR3 consists of 15 residues. CDR3 protein: CASSLLAGGSYEQYF. DNA of the CDR3: TGTGCCAGCAGTCTACTAGCGGGGGGGTCCTACGAGCAGTACTTC.

Note on this clone: The identical CDR3 is also encoded by other nucleotide sequences in the sample. This rearrangement joins TRBV6-5 to TRBJ2-7; D is possibly TRBD1 (6 bases). The CDR3 runs 11 residues. V shed 6 bases and J shed 3 bases, with 6 bases lying between them. Germline CDR1 is MNHEY and CDR2 is SVGAGI. The CDR3 bases are TGTGCCAGCAGGGACAGCTACGAGCAGTACTTC. Protein: CASRDSYEQYF.

This clone was recorded a few times. The chain is built from TRBV19 and TRBJ2-7; 8 nucleotides match TRBD2. The germline V gene has CDR1 LNHDA and CDR2 SQIVND (reference sequence). V trimming: 5 bases; J trimming: 3 bases; junction bases outside the gene matches: 6. The CDR3 totals 14 residues. CDR3 loop: CASSVGTRGYEQYF. The DNA of the CDR3 is TGTGCCAGTAGTGTCGGGACTAGGGGCTACGAGCAGTACTTC. The whole variable domain, remainder taken from reference TRBV19 and TRBJ2-7, is DGGITQSPKYLFRKEGQNVTLSCEQNLNHDAMYWYRQDPGQGLRLIYYSQIVNDFQKGDIAEGYSVSREKKESFPLTVTSAQKNPTAFYLCASSVGTRGYEQYFGPGTRLTVT.

The chain is built from TRBV13 and TRBJ2-3, with 9 bases lining up with TRBD2. This CDR3 is built from 14 residues. V trimming: 0 bases; J trimming: 5 bases; junction bases outside the gene matches: 0. Germline values: CDR1 PRHDT, CDR2 FYEKMQ (reference sequence). The CDR3 here is CASSLGLAGDTQYF. CDR3 DNA sequence: TGTGCCAGCAGCTTAGGACTAGCGGGAGATACGCAGTATTTT.

This sequence joins TRBV5-4 and TRBJ1-2; 7 bases line up with TRBD1. Germline values: CDR1 SGHNT, CDR2 YYREEE (reference sequence). V dropped 3 bases and J dropped 3; count of bases not matched to a gene: 5. The CDR3 runs 14 residues. CDR3 in DNA: TGTGCCAGCAGCTCACCCGACAGGGACTATGGCTACACCTTC. Amino acid sequence: CASSSPDRDYGYTF.

This chain links TRBV19 with TRBJ2-7, with 12 bases lining up with TRBD2. In germline, CDR1 is LNHDA, CDR2 SQIVND (reference sequence). The CDR3 is 15 residues long. J lost 3 bases, V lost 1 base, and 1 base had no gene match. CDR3 in amino acids: CASSIVTSGSYEQYF. In DNA, the CDR3 is TGTGCCAGTAGTATAGTGACTAGCGGGAGCTACGAGCAGTACTTC.

CDR3 region: CASSYSLNTEAFF. As DNA, the CDR3 is TGTGCCAGCAGTTACTCGTTGAACACTGAAGCTTTCTTT. The chain recombines TRBV6-6 with TRBJ1-1, with D unclear. Germline assignment: CDR1 MNHNY and CDR2 SVGAGI (reference sequence). Trimming took 0 bases from V and 0 from J, leaving 2 bases between them. The CDR3 length is 13 residues.